These T cell receptor beta chains were read from a single sample in a study of CD8 T cells in Susac syndrome. TCRdb re-derived calls from the immunoSEQ multiplex PCR reads in MiXCR, one entry per CDR3 protein. This sample has fewer than 150,000 distinct CDR3 sequences, with about 90% found just once. Specimen: CD8+ T cells from PBMCs. Receptor source: a human donor with multiple sclerosis. CDR3s include the opening cysteine and the closing phenylalanine or tryptophan. D genes are given only for firm matches. The size of a clone is reported for some rows only, either as once, few or many, or as a class for expanded clones.

>NA|TRBJ2-1|TRBV2|NA
TGTGCCAGCAGTCACCTTGAGCAGTTCTTC
CASSHLEQFF
>NA|TRBJ2-2|TRBV20-1|NA
TGCAGTGCTAGACCACAGAACACCGGGGAGCTGTTTTTT
CSARPQNTGELFF
>TRBD2|TRBJ2-1|TRBV14|NA
TGTGCCAGCAGCTCACTAGCGGGAGTTAACAATGAGCAGTTCTTC
CASSSLAGVNNEQFF
>TRBD2|TRBJ2-7|TRBV19|NA
TGTGCCAGTAGTGTCCCGGGACTAGGATACGAGCAGTACTTC
CASSVPGLGYEQYF
>NA|TRBJ2-7|TRBV4-3|NA
TGCGCCAGCAGCCAAGTGCCCCTAGCAGGCGAGCAGTACTTC
CASSQVPLAGEQYF
>TRBD2|TRBJ2-3|TRBV10-3|NA
TGTGCCACTGGACTAGCGGGAGATTCAGATACGCAGTATTTT
CATGLAGDSDTQYF
>NA|TRBJ1-4|TRBV21-1|NA
TGTGCCAGCAGTAAAACGGTCTACAAGGTGCATAATGAAAAACTGTTTTTT
CASSKTVYKVHNEKLFF
>TRBD1|TRBJ1-1|TRBV29-1|NA
TGCAGCGCGTCCCGGGACAGGGGAATGAACACTGAAGCTTTCTTT
CSASRDRGMNTEAFF
>NA|TRBJ2-5|TRBV25-1|NA
TGTGCCAGCAGTGAAGGCATCCAAGAGACCCAGTACTTC
CASSEGIQETQYF
>NA|TRBJ2-1|TRBV5-4|NA
TGTGCCAGCAGCCAAACAAATGAGCAGTTCTTC
CASSQTNEQFF
>TRBD1|TRBJ2-7|TRBV7-9|NA
TGTGCCAGCAGCTTGGACAGGGGGCTGAACGAGCAGTACTTC
CASSLDRGLNEQYF
>TRBD2|TRBJ2-1|TRBV3-1|NA
TGTGCCAGCAGCCGACTAGCGGGAGTCTCCTACAATGAGCAGTTCTTC
CASSRLAGVSYNEQFF
>TRBD1|TRBJ1-2|TRBV24-1|once
TGTGCCACCAGAGCCGGGACAGGGGGCGGCAGCTATGGCTACACCTTC
CATRAGTGGGSYGYTF
>NA|TRBJ2-3|TRBV9|NA
TGTGCCAGCAGCGACTCCAACACAGATACGCAGTATTTT
CASSDSNTDTQYF
>NA|TRBJ2-5|TRBV2|once
TGTGCCAGCAGTGAATGGAGTCTCAGTCAAGAGACCCAGTACTTC
CASSEWSLSQETQYF
>TRBD2|TRBJ2-3|TRBV9|NA
TGTGCCAGCAGCGTACCCTCTAGCGGCCCCACAGATACGCAGTATTTT
CASSVPSSGPTDTQYF
>TRBD1|TRBJ2-5|TRBV6-6|NA
TGTGCCAGCAGCCGGGACAGTGGTTTGGAGACCCAGTACTTC
CASSRDSGLETQYF
>TRBD1|TRBJ1-2|TRBV29-1|NA
TGCAGCGTCACAGGGACAGGGGAGTACGGCTACACCTTC
CSVTGTGEYGYTF
>TRBD2|TRBJ2-1|TRBV4-1|NA
TGCGCCAGCAGCCAAGTAGCGGGAGAAAGGAATGAGCAGTTCTTC
CASSQVAGERNEQFF
>NA|TRBJ2-7|TRBV7-9|NA
TGTGCCAGCAGCTTAATCCCAATTACCTACGAGCAGTACTTC
CASSLIPITYEQYF
>NA|TRBJ2-2|TRBV30|NA
TGTGCCTGGACGCGGAGGGCCGGGGAGCTGTTTTTT
CAWTRRAGELFF
>NA|TRBJ1-4|TRBV27|NA
TGTGCCAGCAGTCCGCGGATCAGCCTGATTAATGAAAAACTGTTTTTT
CASSPRISLINEKLFF
>NA|TRBJ2-4|TRBV4-2|NA
TGTGCCAGCAGCCAGAGGTGGGGCCTACGGGGCTCCAAAAACATTCAGTACTTC
CASSQRWGLRGSKNIQYF
>TRBD2|TRBJ2-7|TRBV28|once
TGTGCCAGCAGTCCTTCGACTAGCGGAGGATACGAGCAGTACTTC
CASSPSTSGGYEQYF
>TRBD1|TRBJ2-1|TRBV28|NA
TGTGCCAGCAGTGAAGGGACAGGGTGGCACAATGAGCAGTTCTTC
CASSEGTGWHNEQFF
>NA|TRBJ2-1|TRBV27|NA
TGTGCCAGCAGTGTATTAGCGCGACGCTCCTACAATGAGCAGTTCTTC
CASSVLARRSYNEQFF
>NA|TRBJ1-2|TRBV30|once
TGTGCCTGGAGTGCAAACCCGGACGGCTACACCTTC
CAWSANPDGYTF
>TRBD2|TRBJ2-5|TRBV10-2|NA
TGCGCCAGCAGTCGGACTAGCGGGACTCAAGAGACCCAGTACTTC
CASSRTSGTQETQYF
>NA|TRBJ2-1|TRBV2|NA
TGTGCCGTAGGGACGGAAAATGGGAATGAGCAGTTCTTC
CAVGTENGNEQFF
>NA|TRBJ1-2|TRBV27|NA
TGTGCCAGCAGTTTATCAGCCGGGCTCCAACCCTATGGCTACACCTTC
CASSLSAGLQPYGYTF
>NA|TRBJ1-2|TRBV7-9|NA
TGTGCCAGCAGGGGTGGTTGGGGAACGTCTGGCTACACCTTC
CASRGGWGTSGYTF
>NA|TRBJ1-1|TRBV6-5|once
TGTGCCAGCAGTTACTCGATGGTCGCAGGAGTAAACACTGAAGCTTTCTTT
CASSYSMVAGVNTEAFF
>TRBD1|TRBJ1-5|TRBV20-1|once
TGCAGTGCCTCGACAGGGGCGGCCAATCAGCCCCAGCATTTT
CSASTGAANQPQHF
>NA|TRBJ2-5|TRBV20-1|NA
TGCAGTGCTAGAGATTCGGGGGACGGGACCCAGTACTTC
CSARDSGDGTQYF
>NA|TRBJ2-1|TRBV7-9|NA
TGTGCCAGCAGCTTAGAGACAGGCTCCTACAATGAGCAGTTCTTC
CASSLETGSYNEQFF
>NA|TRBJ2-7|TRBV27|NA
TGTGCCAGCAGTACGGGGCCCGGCTACGAGCAGTACTTC
CASSTGPGYEQYF
>NA|TRBJ1-1|TRBV5-6|NA
TGTGCCAGCAGCTTCGACATGAACACTGAAGCTTTCTTT
CASSFDMNTEAFF
>NA|TRBJ2-1|TRBV27|NA
TGTGCCAGCAGTTACTCGGGGAGGTTAAATGAGCAGTTCTTC
CASSYSGRLNEQFF
>NA|TRBJ1-5|TRBV6-2/TRBV6-3|NA
TGTGCCAGCAGTCCCTACTCACCAAGGTGGAATCAGCCCCAGCATTTT
CASSPYSPRWNQPQHF
>NA|TRBJ1-3|TRBV27|NA
TGTGCCAGCGGTCGGCGGGGAAACACCATATATTTT
CASGRRGNTIYF
>NA|TRBJ1-5|TRBV7-2|NA
TGTGCCAGCAGCTTAGACCAGGGGAATCAGCCCCAGCATTTT
CASSLDQGNQPQHF
>NA|TRBJ2-2|TRBV12-3/TRBV12-4|NA
TGTGCCAGCAGTTCACCTGCTAGAACCGGGGAGCTGTTTTTT
CASSSPARTGELFF
>NA|TRBJ1-2|TRBV12-3/TRBV12-4|NA
TGTGCCAGCAGTTCCCGATCGGGGTATGGCTACACCTTC
CASSSRSGYGYTF
>NA|TRBJ1-1|TRBV13|NA
TGTGCCAGCAGCTTAGAGGTGGGAGGGGCTGAAGCTTTCTTT
CASSLEVGGAEAFF
>NA|TRBJ2-1|TRBV28|NA
TGTGCCAGCAGTTTAGCCCAGAACAATGAGCAGTTCTTC
CASSLAQNNEQFF
>NA|TRBJ1-3|TRBV2|NA
TGTGCCAGCAGTGAGGACAGTAACTCTGGAAACACCATATATTTT
CASSEDSNSGNTIYF
>NA|TRBJ1-1|TRBV27|NA
TGTGCCAGCAGAGGGATGGGCACTGAAGCTTTCTTT
CASRGMGTEAFF
>NA|TRBJ2-5|TRBV7-8|once
TGTGCCAGCAGCCTAACCCTGTACCAAGAGACCCAGTACTTC
CASSLTLYQETQYF
>NA|TRBJ2-5|TRBV18|once
TGTGCCAGCTCACCACCGGGAAGGGCGGGGGAGACCCAGTACTTC
CASSPPGRAGETQYF
>NA|TRBJ2-1|TRBV3-1|NA
TGTGCCAGCAGCCCAGCAGCCGAGGGGCGAGGAAATGAGCAGTTCTTC
CASSPAAEGRGNEQFF
>NA|TRBJ2-7|TRBV3-1|NA
TGTGCCAGCAGCCCCGGGGTGGGGTACCTCCCCTACGAGCAGTACTTC
CASSPGVGYLPYEQYF
>NA|TRBJ2-1|TRBV27|NA
TGTGCCAGCAGCGGGACTGCCTACAATGAGCAGTTCTTC
CASSGTAYNEQFF
>NA|TRBJ2-5|TRBV12-3/TRBV12-4|NA
TGTGCCAGCAGTTCAAGCGCCGGGTGGAAGACCCAGTACTTC
CASSSSAGWKTQYF